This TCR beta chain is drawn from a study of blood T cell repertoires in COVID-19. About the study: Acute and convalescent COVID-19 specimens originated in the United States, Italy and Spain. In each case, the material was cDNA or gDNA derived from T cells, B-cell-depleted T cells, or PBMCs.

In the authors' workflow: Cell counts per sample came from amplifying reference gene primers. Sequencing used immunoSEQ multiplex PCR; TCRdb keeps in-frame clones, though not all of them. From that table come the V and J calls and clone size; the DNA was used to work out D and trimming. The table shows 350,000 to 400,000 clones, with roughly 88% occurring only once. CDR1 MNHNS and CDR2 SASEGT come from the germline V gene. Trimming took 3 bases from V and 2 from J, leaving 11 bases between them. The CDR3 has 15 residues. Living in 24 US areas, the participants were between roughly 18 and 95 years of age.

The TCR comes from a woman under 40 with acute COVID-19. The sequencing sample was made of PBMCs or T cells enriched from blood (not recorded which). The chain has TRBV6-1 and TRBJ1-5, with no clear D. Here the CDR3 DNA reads TGTGCCAGCAGTGACAGGCCCGATCGCAATCAGCCCCAGCATTTT. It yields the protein CASSDRPDRNQPQHF.